The entry below describes one T cell receptor (beta chain). Its antigen is unknown. These data belong to a study of PD-1 blockade in mismatch repair-deficient tumors. Study background: All were previously treated, progressing patients with about twelve mismatch repair-deficient cancer types.

Findings and caveats of the study: Rapid post-treatment expansion, then contraction, generally preceding radiologic response, marked tumor-resident clones.

Using immunoSEQ multiplex PCR, the repertoire was profiled, and TCRdb retains in-frame clones only, with some absent. Here the sample spans roughly 79,000 clones, 65% to 85% being singletons. All patients were mismatch repair deficient, assessed by either PCR or immunohistochemistry. This sample comprised peripheral blood, obtained 44 weeks after starting pembrolizumab. This TCR derives from an adult with mismatch repair-deficient cancer.

CDR3 DNA: TGTGCCAGCAGCTCCCGCCGGGGTGACTATGGCTACACCTTC. Amino acid sequence: CASSSRRGDYGYTF. The chain carries TRBV27 and TRBJ1-2; no clear D gene. The germline V gene encodes CDR1 MNHEY and CDR2 SMNVEV (reference sequence). Trimming removed 6 bases from V and 3 bases from J, with 14 bases in between. The CDR3 loop spans 14 amino acids.